These T cell receptor beta chains were read from a single sample in a study of blood T cell repertoires in COVID-19. TCRdb's copy holds only in-frame clones and misses some; the assay was immunoSEQ multiplex PCR. Here the sample spans some 190,000 clones, 70% to 85% being singletons. The sample taken for sequencing was peripheral blood. Receptors were obtained from a woman older than 75 with COVID-19, enrolled during active disease. Both conserved end residues are part of each CDR3. Fields, in order: clone size, D gene, V gene, J gene, CDR3 DNA, CDR3 protein. D genes are given only for firm matches. Some rows have no size entry. The others give once, few or many, or a class for an expanded clone.

>-|TRBD1|TRBV7-9|TRBJ1-5
TGTGCCAGCCCCGACCGGGACAGGGGGCGGAGAATTCAGCCCCAGCATTTT
CASPDRDRGRRIQPQHF
>few|TRBD1|TRBV20-1|TRBJ1-2
TGCAGTGCTAGTCGACAGGGCGGGTTAGGTTATGGCTACACCTTC
CSASRQGGLGYGYTF
>-|-|TRBV5-1|TRBJ1-5
TGCGCCAGCAGCTTGGGGCCGGGTCAGCGGGGCAATCAGCCCCAGCATTTT
CASSLGPGQRGNQPQHF
>-|-|TRBV4-1|TRBJ1-4
TGCGCCAGCAGCTTCGGGGGGAAGGGTGAAAAACTGTTTTTT
CASSFGGKGEKLFF
>-|-|TRBV3-1/TRBV3-2|TRBJ1-6
TGTGCCAGCAGCCAGGGGCTTACCATTAGCTCCTATAATTCACCCCTCCACTTT
CASSQGLTISSYNSPLHF
>-|-|TRBV9|TRBJ2-3
TGTGCCAGCAGCCCTCGGGGTGACTCGCGCAGCACAGATACGCAGTATTTT
CASSPRGDSRSTDTQYF
>-|-|TRBV5-1|TRBJ1-1
TGCGCCAGCAGCTTTAGTGGGCGTGGGGAAGCTTTCTTT
CASSFSGRGEAFF
>-|-|TRBV7-9|TRBJ2-5
TGTGCCAGCAGCTCCGGGAACAGCGCTCTGGAGACCCAGTACTTC
CASSSGNSALETQYF
>once|-|TRBV9|TRBJ1-1
TGTGCCAGCAGCGTGGACAGCTATATGAACACTGAAGCTTTCTTT
CASSVDSYMNTEAFF
>-|TRBD2|TRBV27|TRBJ2-1
TGTGCCAGCAGTTTGCGGGACTATGCAAATGAGCAGTTCTTC
CASSLRDYANEQFF
>-|-|TRBV6-6|TRBJ1-6
TGTGCCAGCAGTCCCAACCCGGGGGGGCGCGCTGGTTCACCCCTCCACTTT
CASSPNPGGRAGSPLHF
>-|TRBD2|TRBV7-9|TRBJ2-3
TGTGCCAGCAGCTTGACTAGCGGGAAAGATACGCAGTATTTT
CASSLTSGKDTQYF
>-|-|TRBV19|TRBJ2-7
TGTGCCAGTAGTAAGGGGCAGGAAGGAATGTTCTACGAGCAGTACTTC
CASSKGQEGMFYEQYF
>-|-|TRBV7-3|TRBJ2-1
TGTGCCAGCAGCCGCGGGGTGACCAATGAGCAGTTCTTC
CASSRGVTNEQFF
>-|TRBD2|TRBV7-2|TRBJ2-7
TGTGCCAGCAGCTTACCGGGGGGGCAGGAGCAGTACTTC
CASSLPGGQEQYF
>-|-|TRBV7-3|TRBJ2-1
TGTGCCAGCAGCTTAACCGGGAGCGGTTCCTACAATGAGCAGTTCTTC
CASSLTGSGSYNEQFF
>once|-|TRBV28|TRBJ1-4
TGTGCCAGCACCCCAAGCTACGCTGAAAAACTGTTTTTT
CASTPSYAEKLFF
>-|TRBD2|TRBV5-4|TRBJ2-5
TGTGCCAGCAGCTTGGGATTCCTTGGTAGCGGGAAAGAGACCCAGTACTTC
CASSLGFLGSGKETQYF